Sequencing of this T cell receptor beta chain was carried out in a study of blood T cell repertoires in COVID-19. Study background: The origin of the acute and convalescent COVID-19 samples was the United States, Italy and Spain. The analysed material was cDNA or gDNA that came from T cells, B-cell-depleted T cells, or PBMCs.

In the authors' methods: The authors estimated nucleated cell counts from reference gene primer amplification. This table comes from immunoSEQ multiplex PCR, and its TCRdb copy is limited to in-frame clones, with some not included. The V and J calls and clone size are taken from that table; D and trimming were inferred from the DNA. The sample holds roughly 65,000 clones; around 86% are singletons and the top ten take less than 15%. The CDR3 runs to 15 residues. The germline V gene has CDR1 SGHTA and CDR2 FQGNSA. The ends were cut back, 4 bases at V and 9 bases at J, with 19 bases in the middle. The TCR was taken from a woman aged 55-70 years with acute or convalescent COVID-19. Specimen: peripheral blood. The chain employs TRBV7-2 and TRBJ2-4, with D possibly TRBD2 on 7 matching bases. The CDR3 sequence is CASSSLPGGSGIQYF. The CDR3 DNA is TGTGCCAGCAGCTCCCTCCCGGGGGGCTCTGGCATTCAGTACTTC.